The rows below give T cell receptor beta chains drawn from one sample of a study of early T cells in non-severe SARS-CoV-2 infection. TCRdb re-called the 5' RACE reads with MiXCR, one entry per CDR3 protein. The sample lists tens of thousands of distinct CDR3 sequences; roughly 10% were seen once. The sample comprised whole blood. The origin of the receptors is an adult who was a healthcare worker with PCR-confirmed SARS-CoV-2 infection or an uninfected control (not recorded which). Both conserved end residues are part of each CDR3. D genes are given only for firm matches. The size entry is marked missing in some rows and otherwise reads once, few, many or a size class.

clone_size	v_call	d_call	j_call	cdr3_length	cdr3_aa	cdr3_nt
.	TRBV13	.	TRBJ1-6	17	CASSPGGTSSYNSPLHF	TGTGCCAGCTCCCCGGGAGGAACGAGCTCCTATAATTCACCCCTCCACTTT
many	TRBV19	.	TRBJ1-5	14	CASSIRIQDQPQHF	TGTGCCAGTAGTATAAGGATTCAGGATCAGCCCCAGCATTTT
many	TRBV18	.	TRBJ1-5	13	CASSPDQNQPQHF	TGTGCCAGCTCACCAGACCAAAATCAGCCCCAGCATTTT
.	TRBV10-3	.	TRBJ1-4	14	CAINSGRDNEKLFF	TGTGCCATCAATTCAGGCAGGGATAATGAAAAACTGTTTTTT
many	TRBV7-9	.	TRBJ2-7	14	CASSPDQRGYEQYF	TGTGCCAGCAGCCCGGATCAACGAGGGTACGAGCAGTACTTC
many	TRBV7-3	.	TRBJ1-6	15	CASSREGDSNSPLHF	TGTGCCAGCAGCCGGGAGGGGGACTCCAATTCACCCCTCCACTTT
.	TRBV4-3	.	TRBJ2-3	13	CASSQVVVDTQYF	TGCGCCAGCAGCCAAGTGGTAGTAGATACGCAGTATTTT
many	TRBV7-9	.	TRBJ2-2	12	CASSLYAGELFF	TGTGCCAGCAGCTTGTACGCCGGGGAGCTGTTTTTT
many	TRBV7-6	.	TRBJ2-7	12	CASSGVVREQYF	TGTGCCAGCAGCGGGGTCGTTCGCGAGCAGTACTTC
many	TRBV18	TRBD1	TRBJ1-2	14	CASSPPDRPYGYTF	TGTGCCAGCTCACCACCGGACAGGCCCTATGGCTACACCTTC
medium-sized	TRBV7-3	TRBD1	TRBJ2-3	14	CASSMGQYTDTQYF	TGTGCCAGCAGCATGGGACAGTACACAGATACGCAGTATTTT
many	TRBV6-6	.	TRBJ2-1	17	CASSSNPRAPQYNEQFF	TGTGCCAGCAGTTCGAACCCGAGAGCCCCCCAATACAATGAGCAGTTCTTC
many	TRBV11-2	.	TRBJ2-1	16	CASSLDLKQRYNEQFF	TGTGCCAGCAGCTTAGATCTAAAACAGCGCTACAATGAGCAGTTCTTC
few	TRBV20-1	.	TRBJ2-1	14	CSASGILVYNEQFF	TGCAGTGCTTCGGGTATCCTCGTCTACAATGAGCAGTTCTTC
.	TRBV19	TRBD2	TRBJ2-7	14	CASSRTSGLYEQYF	TGTGCCAGTAGTCGGACTAGCGGGCTCTACGAGCAGTACTTC
many	TRBV10-3	TRBD2	TRBJ2-3	15	CAISGASGITDTQYF	TGTGCCATCAGTGGGGCTAGCGGGATCACAGATACGCAGTATTTT
many	TRBV9	TRBD2	TRBJ2-3	18	CASSVPKAGGPMTDTQYF	TGTGCCAGCAGCGTACCCAAAGCGGGAGGGCCGATGACAGATACGCAGTATTTT
few	TRBV7-6	.	TRBJ2-7	12	CASSSRRDEQYF	TGTGCCAGCAGCTCCCGAAGGGACGAGCAGTACTTC
.	TRBV7-2	TRBD1	TRBJ1-2	13	CASSGTVNYGYTF	TGTGCCAGCAGCGGGACAGTTAACTATGGCTACACCTTC
many	TRBV7-9	.	TRBJ1-5	12	CASTSSNQPQHF	TGTGCCAGCACCTCAAGCAATCAGCCCCAGCATTTT
few	TRBV7-3	.	TRBJ1-1	13	CASSLTRNTEVFF	TGTGCCAGCAGCTTAACGCGGAACACTGAAGTTTTCTTT
once	TRBV6-5	TRBD1	TRBJ2-7	14	CASSPRDRAYEQYF	TGTGCCAGCAGTCCCCGGGACAGAGCCTACGAGCAGTACTTC
many	TRBV21-1	.	TRBJ2-1	16	CASSKAPYSSYNEQFF	TGTGCCAGCAGCAAAGCTCCCTACAGCTCCTACAATGAGCAGTTCTTC
many	TRBV7-2	.	TRBJ1-3	10	CAERVDTIYF	TGTGCAGAGAGAGTTGACACCATATATTTT
.	TRBV4-2	.	TRBJ2-3	16	CASSQDPAGTTDTQYF	TGTGCCAGCAGCCAAGATCCAGCAGGAACCACAGATACGCAGTATTTT
few	TRBV7-7	.	TRBJ2-2	16	CASSLLSGGTTGELFF	TGTGCTAGCAGCTTACTCTCCGGGGGAACCACCGGGGAGCTGTTTTTT
many	TRBV12-3/TRBV12-4	.	TRBJ1-5	15	CASSLRGGRNQPQHF	TGTGCCAGCAGTTTACGGGGAGGACGCAATCAGCCCCAGCATTTT
many	TRBV20-1	.	TRBJ1-2	12	CSARDPPGGYTF	TGCAGTGCTAGAGATCCCCCGGGCGGCTACACCTTC
few	TRBV7-8	TRBD1	TRBJ2-7	14	CASSPTGQTYEQYF	TGTGCCAGCAGCCCAACGGGACAGACCTACGAGCAGTACTTC
many	TRBV10-3	.	TRBJ1-4	12	CAISEVNEKLFF	TGTGCCATCAGTGAGGTCAATGAAAAACTGTTTTTT
few	TRBV11-3	.	TRBJ2-2	13	CASSLEGRGELFF	TGTGCCAGCAGCTTAGAGGGCCGCGGGGAGCTGTTTTTT
many	TRBV29-1	.	TRBJ2-1	14	CSVEEGPKDNEQFF	TGCAGCGTTGAAGAAGGGCCGAAAGACAATGAGCAGTTCTTC
many	TRBV20-1	.	TRBJ1-1	13	CSANRGLNTEAFF	TGCAGTGCAAATCGGGGGTTGAACACTGAAGCTTTCTTT
.	TRBV12-3/TRBV12-4	TRBD2	TRBJ2-5	15	CASSYQSSGSKTQYF	TGTGCCAGCAGTTATCAGTCTAGCGGGAGTAAGACCCAGTACTTC
few	TRBV7-9	TRBD2	TRBJ2-1	14	CASSPGLARNEQFF	TGTGCCAGCAGCCCAGGACTAGCGAGGAATGAGCAGTTCTTC
.	TRBV10-3	TRBD2	TRBJ2-7	15	CAIRPRGGRGYEQYF	TGTGCCATCAGACCCCGGGGCGGGAGAGGGTACGAGCAGTACTTC
many	TRBV15	.	TRBJ1-1	14	CATSPLLANTEAFF	TGTGCCACCAGCCCTTTACTGGCGAACACTGAAGCTTTCTTT
.	TRBV7-6	TRBD1	TRBJ1-6	15	CASSPQGAPDSPLHF	TGTGCCAGCAGCCCGCAGGGGGCCCCGGATTCACCCCTCCACTTT
many	TRBV5-1	.	TRBJ1-1	15	CASSLEGTTFAEAFF	TGCGCCAGCAGCTTGGAGGGGACGACCTTTGCTGAAGCTTTCTTT
.	TRBV29-1	.	TRBJ2-1	12	CSALKNEHEQFF	TGCAGCGCCCTGAAGAATGAACATGAGCAGTTCTTC
.	TRBV5-4	.	TRBJ1-1	14	CASSSARLNTEAFF	TGTGCCAGCAGCTCTGCCCGACTGAACACTGAAGCTTTCTTT
many	TRBV3-1	.	TRBJ2-7	12	CASSQSDHEQYF	TGTGCCAGCAGCCAATCGGACCACGAGCAGTACTTC
few	TRBV7-9	.	TRBJ2-1	17	CVSRGETSFSSYNEQFF	TGTGTCAGCAGGGGGGAGACTAGTTTTAGTTCCTACAATGAGCAGTTCTTC
few	TRBV4-1	TRBD2	TRBJ2-5	16	CASSQSTSGDGETQYF	TGCGCCAGCAGCCAATCAACTAGCGGGGATGGAGAGACCCAGTACTTC
.	TRBV11-1	.	TRBJ1-1	13	CASSFPENTEAFF	TGTGCCAGCAGCTTCCCAGAGAACACTGAAGCTTTCTTT
many	TRBV5-1	.	TRBJ1-1	13	CASRPDGYTEAFF	TGCGCCAGCAGACCGGACGGGTACACTGAAGCTTTCTTT
few	TRBV19	.	TRBJ2-1	14	CASSPPRGYNEQFF	TGTGCCAGTAGTCCGCCCAGGGGATACAATGAGCAGTTCTTC
few	TRBV9	.	TRBJ2-5	14	CASSVASNQETQYF	TGTGCCAGCAGCGTAGCTTCAAATCAAGAGACCCAGTACTTC
many	TRBV14	.	TRBJ1-5	15	CASSQESAQGCPQHF	TGTGCCAGCAGCCAAGAATCAGCACAGGGTTGTCCCCAGCATTTT
many	TRBV7-9	.	TRBJ1-4	14	CASSFSGNGEKLFF	TGTGCCAGCAGCTTTTCCGGGAATGGCGAAAAACTGTTTTTT
many	TRBV11-2	.	TRBJ2-1	15	CASTPPPPGYNEQFF	TGTGCCAGCACGCCGCCCCCGCCCGGCTACAATGAGCAGTTCTTC
.	TRBV4-3	.	TRBJ2-5	16	CASSQGPLRTDETQYF	TGCGCCAGCAGCCAAGGGCCACTGAGGACAGACGAGACCCAGTACTTC
.	TRBV10-1	.	TRBJ2-7	13	CASSGDFTYEQYF	TGCGCCAGCAGCGGGGACTTTACCTACGAGCAGTACTTC
.	TRBV7-9	.	TRBJ1-2	14	CASSLGASNYGYTF	TGTGCCAGCAGCCTGGGGGCCTCTAACTATGGCTACACCTTC
many	TRBV19	TRBD2	TRBJ2-1	16	CASSILSGRGWNEQFF	TGTGCCAGTAGTATCCTTAGCGGGAGAGGGTGGAATGAGCAGTTCTTC
few	TRBV29-1	.	TRBJ2-3	13	CSVEVDGRGTQYF	TGCAGCGTTGAAGTAGACGGTCGTGGTACGCAGTATTTT
few	TRBV4-3	.	TRBJ1-2	14	CASSHNGQLYGYTF	TGCGCCAGCAGCCACAATGGACAGCTCTATGGCTACACCTTC
.	TRBV29-1	.	TRBJ2-1	15	CGVEDAVTSYNEQFF	TGCGGCGTTGAAGATGCTGTTACCTCCTACAATGAGCAGTTCTTC
many	TRBV11-2	TRBD2	TRBJ2-2	17	CASSGRAVFSKTGELFF	TGTGCCAGTAGCGGGAGGGCCGTTTTTAGTAAGACCGGGGAGCTGTTTTTT
many	TRBV3-1	.	TRBJ2-5	12	CASSPGSETQYF	TGTGCCAGCAGCCCGGGGTCAGAGACCCAGTACTTC